This is a list of T cell receptor beta chains from one sample in a study of control samples from healthy donors and cancer patients. The protocol was immunoSEQ multiplex PCR, while the TCRdb copy is restricted to in-frame clones and leaves out a portion. The sample records fewer than 120,000 clones, roughly 88% being singletons. The material sequenced was PBMCs. The receptors shown here come from a woman aged 55-70 years with lung cancer. Each CDR3 is given without its conserved first and last residue.

TRBV7-2,ASSLIPGNTEAF
TRBV6-5,ASGGNSYEQY
TRBV28,ASSPLGPSTDTQY
TRBV18,ASSPNRETQY
TRBV14,ASSQDWGPGNTIY
TRBV25-1,ASSATGGNQPQH
TRBV5-1,ASRSTPDLTSTDTQY
TRBV4-2,ASSQEVRGWNEKLF
TRBV7-2,ASSTNQLNTEAF
TRBV30,AWSNKGSAGNTIY
TRBV5-6,ASSPPLRQGADGYT
TRBV18,ASSPRAETQY
TRBV27,ASSFHERDTQY
TRBV11-2,ASSLGGAASSYNEQF
TRBV2,ASSPTTGSYEQY
TRBV11-1,ASSPLALPNTGELF
TRBV3-1/TRBV3-2,ASSPQGAGTDTQY
TRBV27,ASSFPGVGYT
TRBV30,AVTGETYGYT
TRBV7-9,ASSLGDSDIGGSSYEQY
TRBV5-1,ASSPQPGSGQPQH
TRBV28,ASTQQNTGELF
TRBV7-9,ASSFPSGNTIY
TRBV19,ASKSGNSGANVLT
TRBV5-6,ASSLGRRTSDEKLF
TRBV2,ASSVGAF
TRBV19,ASTNSRSGNYGYT
TRBV29-1,TVRVSYPNYGYT
TRBV9,ASSPLAETGAGYT
TRBV29-1,SVKNYEQY
TRBV7-2,ASSLARGDEAF
TRBV7-7,ASSLGTGPSNEQF
TRBV24-1,ATSDLGVTSDTEAF
TRBV9,ASSPSGAAGGYNEQF
TRBV6-5,ASSYPWTGYGNTIY
TRBV7-2,ASSLAWSYSYNEQF
TRBV6-1,ASSEASSGPPLYNEQF
TRBV7-9,ASSLVTGPGTEAF
TRBV9,ASSVDAEPTDTQY